This T cell receptor beta chain was observed in a study of CD8 T cells in Susac syndrome (dated by TCRdb to the late 2010s). Study-wide context: Among the sequenced Susac syndrome patients, about six had clinically active disease and roughly eight were in clinical remission. At blood withdrawal, Susac syndrome patients were therapy-naive, treated with corticosteroids (with IVIg additionally given to some), or treated with IVIg alone. The study used repertoire sequencing to test whether antigen drove CD8+ T cell activation and differentiation in Susac syndrome. The study compared CD8+ T cell repertoire clonality among over 9 healthy donors, roughly 14 Susac syndrome patients and some 16 multiple sclerosis patients.

Overall results and qualifications from the work: Clonal expansion was observed in Susac syndrome CD8+ repertoires, with the highest expansion in CD8+ TEMRA cells and greater expansion in clinically active than in remitting patients. Looking at Susac-specific public clones, the researchers identified around 15 in the total CD8+ repertoire and roughly 5 in the CD8+ TEMRA repertoire. The study acknowledged that relatively few individuals were included in the TCR sequencing and HLA analysis.

This clonotype was found once. The specificity of this receptor is unknown. Base qualities are not recorded, but no much larger clone differs from it by a single base. One read gives only weak evidence. Peripheral blood CD8+ and CD4+ T cells from healthy donors, Susac syndrome patients and multiple sclerosis patients were profiled by high-throughput TCR beta sequencing. Recently defined diagnostic criteria for definite or probable disease were met by the Susac syndrome patients. CD8+ TEMRA cells were enriched by FACS, while bulk CD8+ and CD4+ T cells were purified by magnetic negative isolation. Blood was drawn into EDTA tubes, processed within 24 hours, and PBMCs were isolated by density gradient centrifugation. PBMCs intended for TCR sequencing were frozen in liquid nitrogen and were later thawed in a 37 degrees C water bath. The sorted or isolated CD4+, CD8+ and CD8+ TEMRA cells had a purity of 90% or higher.

RNA was extracted using the RNeasy kit, and about 0.45 to 1 microgram was reverse transcribed with random hexamers. TCR beta CDR3 regions were amplified with the immunoSEQ multiplex PCR assay covering 54 Vbeta and 13 Jbeta segments. PCR amplification bias was corrected by using a synthetic template baseline for primer optimization and computational correction. The study's own analysis went as follows. Reads were annotated to V, D and J genes according to IMGT and were analyzed with immunoSEQ Analyzer, with only productive sequences retained. To calculate clonality, Shannon entropy was normalized by log2 of the number of productive unique sequences and then subtracted from one. Public and private clones were assessed among the 100 most prevalent clones of each patient and control. A clone was defined as Susac-specific if it was absent from the healthy and MS cohorts, from some 1,100 published viral clones and from other ImmuneACCESS disease sequences. In TCRdb, the public reads were trimmed at Q25 with fastp and aligned with MiXCR, with productive beta chains retained. Merged by CDR3 protein, the rows form single entries marked with the most common genes and DNA. The authors' filters were not applied to this entry. Across this sample there are roughly 84,000 distinct CDR3 sequences, with around 96% seen only once. The top ten hold 0.4% to 0.45% of the sample.

Via the germline V gene (reference sequence), CDR1 is LGHDT and CDR2 YNNKEL. V is shortened by 0 bases, J by 9 bases, and the region joining them spans 12 bases. The CDR3 holds 14 amino acids from the cysteine to the phenylalanine. Only the CDR3 region is kept as DNA, spanning 42 bases read in frame from base 1. This clonotype was sampled from a human donor with Susac syndrome. This sequence uses TRBV3-1 and TRBJ2-1; TRBD2 could be the D gene, as 5 bases match. Sequenced input: CD8+ T cells from PBMCs. CDR3 region: CASSQDTSSVEQFF. The nucleotide sequence is TGTGCCAGCAGCCAAGACACTAGTAGTGTTGAGCAGTTCTTC.